One sample yielded the 29 T cell receptor beta chains listed below, sequenced in a study of cytomegalovirus exposure and HLA in healthy donors. PCR involved 60 Vbeta and 13 Jbeta primers. Sequenced by immunoSEQ multiplex PCR; TCRdb stores in-frame clones only, minus some. The sample consists of about 120,000 clones, approximately 76% of them appearing once. Sequenced material: PBMCs. The receptor set was obtained from a man aged 55 to 69 in good health and CMV-seropositive.

The rearrangement links TRBV18 to TRBJ1-3, with 7 bases that match TRBD1. The germline V gene has CDR1 KGHSH and CDR2 LQKENI. There are 14 residues in the CDR3. V gave up 3 bases and J gave up 2 bases; unmatched junction bases: 1. DNA of the CDR3: TGTGCCAGCTCACCTGACAGGGCTGGAAACACCATATATTTT. Protein: CASSPDRAGNTIYF.

The chain has TRBV7-7 and TRBJ1-6; TRBD1 agrees at 9 bases. The length of the CDR3 is 13 residues. With 5 bases clipped from V and 10 bases from J, the junction kept 3 bases outside the gene matches. The germline CDR1 and CDR2 sequences are SSHAT and FNYEAQ (reference sequence). CDR3 bases: TGTGCCAGCAGCCCCGACAGGGGGTCACCCCTCCACTTT. This codes for CASSPDRGSPLHF.

V is TRBV7-2 and J is TRBJ2-7, with D maybe TRBD1 (5 bases). V shed 0 bases and J shed 6 bases, with 9 bases lying between them. This CDR3 has 13 residues. Germline assignment: CDR1 SGHTA and CDR2 FQGNSA. The CDR3 bases are TGTGCCAGCAGCTTAGCTTATCAGGGCGAGCAGTACTTC. Translation: CASSLAYQGEQYF.

The chain uses TRBV2 and TRBJ2-5, with TRBD2 matching 7 bases. The CDR3 consists of 13 residues. The germline V gene has CDR1 SNHLY and CDR2 FYNNEI. The V and J ends lost 6 bases and 5 bases, in that order; junction bases with no gene match: 6. The CDR3 DNA reads TGTGCCAGCAGCGGACACGGGAGGGAGACCCAGTACTTC. This sequence encodes CASSGHGRETQYF.

CDR3 sequence: CASKGTIDQPQHF. DNA of the CDR3: TGTGCCAGCAAAGGGACTATAGATCAGCCCCAGCATTTT. J is TRBJ1-5 and V is TRBV28; D may be TRBD1 (5 bases). The germline V and J ends were trimmed by 7 bases and 5 bases, with 12 bases remaining between them. Per the germline V gene, CDR1 is MDHEN and CDR2 is SYDVKM. The CDR3 covers 13 residues.

The J gene is TRBJ1-4, the V gene TRBV2; 9 nucleotides match TRBD1. This CDR3 is built from 14 residues. Germline V gene data show CDR1 as SNHLY and CDR2 as FYNNEI. The V gene end was trimmed by 6 bases and the J gene end by 4 bases; junction bases not matched to a gene: 3. CDR3 coding DNA: TGTGCCAGCAGCTGGGACAGGGATAATGAAAAACTGTTTTTT. Translation: CASSWDRDNEKLFF.

The V and J genes are TRBV5-8 and TRBJ2-2; perhaps TRBD2 as D (6 bases). With 6 bases removed from V and 4 bases from J, the gap between germline ends came to 16 bases. Germline CDR1 and CDR2: SGHTS and YDEGEE. CDR3 size: 15 residues. CDR3 DNA: TGTGCCAGCACGGCCTGGGCAGCGGGCACCGGGGAGCTGTTTTTT. Its protein is CASTAWAAGTGELFF.

This clone was seen a handful of times. This chain uses TRBV7-2 with TRBJ1-5, with 7 positions matching TRBD1. Looked up from germline, CDR1 is SGHTA and CDR2 is FQGNSA. Trimming cost V 0 bases and J 3 bases; bases outside gene matches: 2. The CDR3 has 15 residues. This CDR3 reads CASSLATGVNQPQHF. The CDR3 bases are TGTGCCAGCAGCTTAGCCACAGGGGTCAATCAGCCCCAGCATTTT.

V usage is TRBV28 and J usage is TRBJ1-5; D is unresolved. The CDR3 runs to 14 residues. Trimming removed 5 bases from V and 1 base from J, with 9 bases in between. Germline V gives CDR1 MDHEN, CDR2 SYDVKM. The CDR3 reads CASSPAGSNQPQHF. CDR3 nucleotide sequence: TGTGCCAGCAGTCCGGCCGGGAGCAATCAGCCCCAGCATTTT.

This sequence joins TRBV2 and TRBJ2-2, with D tentatively TRBD1 (5 bases). The CDR3 extends over 18 amino acids. V was clipped by 3 bases and J by 4 bases, with 21 bases between them. CDR1 and CDR2 (germline): SNHLY, FYNNEI. The CDR3 is CASSEWGPNFNPTGELFF. DNA of the CDR3: TGTGCCAGCAGTGAGTGGGGCCCAAACTTCAACCCCACCGGGGAGCTGTTTTTT.

The rearrangement joins TRBV28 to TRBJ1-2; 7 bases fit TRBD1. V lost 2 bases to trimming and J lost 7 bases; unmatched junction nucleotides: 7. The CDR3 runs 14 residues. CDR1 and CDR2 (germline): MDHEN, SYDVKM. CDR3: CASSLASGGSGYTF. In DNA form, the CDR3 reads TGTGCCAGCAGTTTAGCATCAGGGGGTAGTGGCTACACCTTC.

The gene calls are TRBV5-6 and TRBJ1-2; D is possibly TRBD1 (5 bases). Per germline, CDR1 SGHDT and CDR2 YYEEEE. The CDR3 totals 15 residues. Trimming removed 2 bases from V and 4 bases from J, with 15 bases in between. CDR3 protein: CASSLRHAGVYGYTF. The CDR3 DNA reads TGTGCCAGCAGCTTAAGACACGCGGGGGTCTATGGCTACACCTTC.

This clone has more than one count but fewer than ten. V usage is TRBV2 and J usage is TRBJ2-5; the D gene is possibly TRBD1 (7 bases). This CDR3 spans 15 amino acids. Trimming removed 6 bases from V and 5 bases from J, with 19 bases in between. Germline values: CDR1 SNHLY, CDR2 FYNNEI. The DNA for the CDR3 is TGTGCCAGCAGATCCCAGGGGGGCGAGGGTGAGACCCAGTACTTC. Protein: CASRSQGGEGETQYF.

This clone was detected only a few times. DNA for the CDR3: TGTGCCAGCAGTGGCTCCTGGAGGCGTGGCTACACCTTC. Amino acid sequence: CASSGSWRRGYTF. The chain couples TRBV2 to TRBJ1-2; D call uncertain. V was shortened by 4 bases and J by 7 bases, with 13 bases between the two germline ends. From germline, CDR1 is SNHLY and CDR2 FYNNEI. The CDR3 covers 13 residues.

The chain links TRBV5-1 to TRBJ1-4, with 8 bases fitting TRBD1. V lost 4 bases to trimming and J lost 3 bases; unmatched junction nucleotides: 5. Looked up from germline, CDR1 is SGHRS and CDR2 is YFSETQ. The CDR3 contains 15 residues. The CDR3 loop is CASSPQTGANEKLFF. The CDR3 DNA reads TGCGCCAGCAGCCCCCAGACAGGGGCTAATGAAAAACTGTTTTTT. Supplemented by reference TRBV5-1 and TRBJ1-4, the full variable domain reads KAGVTQTPRYLIKTRGQQVTLSCSPISGHRSVSWYQQTPGQGLQFLFEYFSETQRNKGNFPGRFSGRQFSNSRSEMNVSTLELGDSALYLCASSPQTGANEKLFFGSGTQLSVL.

This chain joins TRBV5-8 and TRBJ2-7, with 10 bases fitting TRBD1. J was trimmed by 4 bases and V by 7 bases; bases with no gene match: 11. Germline loops: CDR1 SGHTS, CDR2 YDEGEE. CDR3 size: 15 residues. The CDR3 coding sequence is TGTGCCAGCGGCCCCCAGGACAGGGGGAGATACGAGCAGTACTTC. This translates into CASGPQDRGRYEQYF.

The V and J genes are TRBV19 and TRBJ2-3; D not certain. Germline V lookup: CDR1 LNHDA, CDR2 SQIVND (reference sequence). The CDR3 length is 13 residues. The ends were cut back, 7 bases at V and 3 bases at J, with 11 bases in the middle. CDR3 sequence: CASIRVGTDTQYF. The CDR3 DNA follows: TGTGCCAGTATCCGGGTTGGGACAGATACGCAGTATTTT.

In its sample, this clone was seen a few times. The CDR3, as DNA: TGCGCCTCTTCAGGACTAGCGGGCAATGAGCAGTTCTTC. This gives the protein CASSGLAGNEQFF. The rearrangement uses TRBV10-1 and TRBJ2-1, with 11 bases identical to TRBD2. Germline V gives CDR1 WNHNN, CDR2 SYGVQD (reference sequence). CDR3 length equals 13 residues. V gave up 11 bases and J gave up 6 bases; unmatched junction bases: 6.

This rearrangement joins TRBV28 to TRBJ1-1; D gene unclear. The V end lost 7 bases, the J end lost 1 base, and 16 bases lay between the germline ends. The CDR3 covers 15 residues. Germline values: CDR1 MDHEN, CDR2 SYDVKM. The CDR3 spells CASTPLGSRNTEAFF. The CDR3 coding sequence is TGTGCCAGCACCCCCTTGGGCAGTCGGAACACTGAAGCTTTCTTT.

CDR3 nucleotides: TGTGCCAGCAGCCCCGACAGGGTTGCTGGAAACACCATATATTTT. Protein: CASSPDRVAGNTIYF. The V and J genes are TRBV7-9 and TRBJ1-3, with 7 nucleotides matching TRBD1. This CDR3 contains 15 residues. Germline V gene sequence: CDR1 SEHNR, CDR2 FQNEAQ (reference sequence). After removal of 5 bases from V and 2 bases from J, the junction contained 6 bases not matched to a gene.

V is TRBV13 and J is TRBJ2-7, with TRBD2 matching 7 bases. Per germline, CDR1 PRHDT and CDR2 FYEKMQ (reference sequence). This CDR3 contains 14 residues. V was clipped by 2 bases and J by 2 bases; unmatched bases: 3. In DNA form, the CDR3 reads TGTGCCAGCAGCTTATGGGGAGGGCCCTACGAGCAGTACTTC. Amino acid sequence: CASSLWGGPYEQYF.

This clone was seen at least ten times. One junction end disagrees with the germline gene, perhaps due to a read error. The chain employs TRBV10-3 and TRBJ1-2, with a tentative D call TRBD1 (6 bases). The CDR3 is made up of 11 amino acids. The germline gives CDR1 ENHRY, CDR2 SYGVKD. The CDR3 nucleotides read TGTGCCATCAGTGAGTCTAACAGGGCCCTCTTC. It codes for CAISESNRALF.

This clone was detected only a few times. The chain couples TRBV30 to TRBJ2-7; 9 bases fit TRBD1. V lost 4 bases, J lost 7 bases, and 17 bases stayed unmatched. The CDR3 extends over 16 amino acids. Germline V gives CDR1 GTSNPN, CDR2 SVGIG (reference sequence). CDR3 in DNA: TGTGCCTGGACTGAGCTGCCGGGACAGGGCACAGGAGAGCAGTACTTC. Protein: CAWTELPGQGTGEQYF.

CDR3 DNA sequence: TGTGCCAGCAGTTTTAAGGGGGCGTCGGATGAAGCTTTCTTT. This encodes CASSFKGASDEAFF. The V gene is TRBV28, the J gene TRBJ1-1, with 7 bases lining up with TRBD1. With 3 bases clipped from V and 7 bases from J, the junction kept 8 bases outside the gene matches. CDR1 MDHEN and CDR2 SYDVKM come from the germline V gene. The CDR3 extends over 14 amino acids.

V gene TRBV5-1 combines with J gene TRBJ2-5; the match to TRBD1 covers 8 bases. The DNA end lines up better with TRBJ2-7; the J call may be wrong. Germline CDR1 and CDR2: SGHRS and YFSETQ. This CDR3 is 14 amino acids long. This CDR3 reads CASNLGQGNDEQYF. As DNA, the CDR3 is TGCGCCAGCAATCTCGGACAGGGCAACGACGAGCAGTACTTC.

This chain links TRBV5-1 with TRBJ1-2; TRBD1 agrees at 7 bases. The ends lost 4 bases at V and 6 bases at J; junction bases unmatched: 6. In germline, CDR1 is SGHRS, CDR2 YFSETQ. The CDR3 sequence is 13 residues long. DNA for the CDR3: TGCGCCAGCAGCGACAGGGTTGGAGATGGCTACACCTTC. This codes for CASSDRVGDGYTF.

The chain is built from TRBV18 and TRBJ1-1; D perhaps matches TRBD1 (6 bases). This CDR3 spans 14 amino acids. Per germline, CDR1 KGHSH and CDR2 LQKENI. V was clipped by 6 bases and J by 7 bases, with 18 bases between them. The CDR3: CASSPRRGEIEAFF. The CDR3 region has the DNA TGTGCCAGCTCCCCTCGCAGGGGCGAGATTGAAGCTTTCTTT.

This clone occurred a few times. This rearrangement joins TRBV6-1 to TRBJ2-7; TRBD1 matches at 10 bases. Per germline, CDR1 MNHNS and CDR2 SASEGT. V lost 6 bases and J lost 5; bases outside the gene matches: 10. The CDR3 contains 15 residues. CDR3 nucleotides: TGTGCCAGCAGACCGCTCATGGGACAGGGGAACGAGCAGTACTTC. Its translation is CASRPLMGQGNEQYF.

The chain has TRBV7-2 and TRBJ1-2; no firm D call. The V gene's germline CDR1 is SGHTA and CDR2 FQGNSA. This CDR3 has 18 amino acids. The germline V and J ends were trimmed by 2 bases and 1 base, with 20 bases remaining between them. The CDR3 nucleotides are TGTGCCAGCAGCTTATCTGAGTTGAGGTTGGTCGGTAACTATGGCTACACCTTC. Residues: CASSLSELRLVGNYGYTF.